This T cell receptor beta chain was captured in a study of OX40 agonist ivuxolimab in advanced cancers. Study-wide results and limits: In the 0.1 to 3.0 mg/kg range, CD4+ and CD8+ blood T cells had expanded clonally by week 6.

Sequencing was performed with immunoSEQ multiplex PCR; in TCRdb, only in-frame clones are kept and a portion is missing. The sample shows tens of thousands of clones, 80% to 85% of them seen only once. CDR1 is LGHNT, CDR2 FRNRAP, per germline. Trimming took 1 base from V and 8 from J, leaving 6 bases between them. CDR3 length: 12 residues. In this sample, this clone turned up a few times. Its target is unknown. This chain joins TRBV12-5 and TRBJ1-5; D not certain. The sample in question was CD4+ or CD8+ T cells sorted from blood, obtained in a trial of the OX40 agonist ivuxolimab. The sequence was collected from an adult with an advanced solid tumor such as melanoma, head and neck, liver or kidney cancer. CDR3 residues: CASGLAHEPQHF. CDR3 DNA sequence: TGTGCTAGTGGTTTGGCCCATGAGCCCCAGCATTTT.